A selection of T cell receptor beta chains follows, all from one sample in a study of early T cells in non-severe SARS-CoV-2 infection. MiXCR, run by TCRdb on the 5' RACE reads, gives a single entry per CDR3 protein. Found here are about 26,000 distinct CDR3 sequences, about 4.2% of them singletons; the top ten hold about 4.2%. The material sequenced was whole blood. Source of these receptors: an adult who was a healthcare worker with PCR-confirmed SARS-CoV-2 infection or an uninfected control (not recorded which). CDR3s include the opening cysteine and the closing phenylalanine or tryptophan. The order of the fields is J gene, V gene, D gene, clone size, CDR3 DNA, CDR3 protein. D genes are given only for firm matches. Clone size appears in some rows only: once, few, many, or a class for an expanded clone.

J gene: TRBJ2-1
V gene: TRBV18
D gene: TRBD2
clone size: many
CDR3 DNA: TGTGCCAGCTCACCTGGGACTAATGGCAATGAGCAGTTCTTC
CDR3 protein: CASSPGTNGNEQFF

J gene: TRBJ2-7
V gene: TRBV7-6
D gene: -
clone size: many
CDR3 DNA: TGTGCCAGCAGCTTAGCTGCGGGACACTACGAGCAGTACTTC
CDR3 protein: CASSLAAGHYEQYF

J gene: TRBJ2-3
V gene: TRBV6-6
D gene: TRBD2
clone size: many
CDR3 DNA: TGTGCCAGCGGCGATAGCGGGAGGGTCACAGATACGCAGTATTTT
CDR3 protein: CASGDSGRVTDTQYF

J gene: TRBJ1-2
V gene: TRBV6-5
D gene: TRBD1
clone size: many
CDR3 DNA: TGTGCCAGCAGTTACTCCCGGACAGGGGGTAGCTATGGCTACACCTTC
CDR3 protein: CASSYSRTGGSYGYTF

J gene: TRBJ2-7
V gene: TRBV7-6
D gene: -
clone size: few
CDR3 DNA: TGTGCCTCCAGAGTGACGCCACGCTACGAGCAGTACTTC
CDR3 protein: CASRVTPRYEQYF

J gene: TRBJ2-7
V gene: TRBV5-1
D gene: TRBD1
clone size: many
CDR3 DNA: TGCGCCAGCAGCTTTGGACAGGGGGGCGAGCAGTACTTC
CDR3 protein: CASSFGQGGEQYF

J gene: TRBJ1-3
V gene: TRBV4-1
D gene: -
clone size: -
CDR3 DNA: TGCGCCAGCAGCCAAGATCGGGCAGGGGATAGCACCATATATTTT
CDR3 protein: CASSQDRAGDSTIYF

J gene: TRBJ2-7
V gene: TRBV10-1
D gene: TRBD2
clone size: -
CDR3 DNA: TGCGCCAGCAGTGGGACTAGCTCTGGGGAGCAGTACTTC
CDR3 protein: CASSGTSSGEQYF

J gene: TRBJ2-1
V gene: TRBV20-1
D gene: TRBD2
clone size: many
CDR3 DNA: TGCAGTGCTAGGTTCGTAGTAGCGGGGACTTCCTACAATGAGCAGTTCTTC
CDR3 protein: CSARFVVAGTSYNEQFF

J gene: TRBJ2-7
V gene: TRBV20-1
D gene: -
clone size: many
CDR3 DNA: TGCAGTGGAACACCTGGCCCCTCCGAGCAGTACTTC
CDR3 protein: CSGTPGPSEQYF

J gene: TRBJ2-5
V gene: TRBV5-4
D gene: TRBD2
clone size: many
CDR3 DNA: TGTGCCAGCAGCTCCACCCTAGCGGGAGCAGAGACCCAGTACTTC
CDR3 protein: CASSSTLAGAETQYF

J gene: TRBJ2-5
V gene: TRBV7-9
D gene: -
clone size: -
CDR3 DNA: TGTGCCAGCGCCGGGGAGACCCAGTACTTC
CDR3 protein: CASAGETQYF

J gene: TRBJ1-5
V gene: TRBV12-3/TRBV12-4
D gene: TRBD1
clone size: many
CDR3 DNA: TGTGCCAGCAGTCCGGGACAGGGCAATCAGCCCCAGCATTTT
CDR3 protein: CASSPGQGNQPQHF

J gene: TRBJ2-1
V gene: TRBV11-2
D gene: -
clone size: many
CDR3 DNA: TGTGCCAGCAGGCCGCCGGGACTCCAAAATGAGCAGTTCTTC
CDR3 protein: CASRPPGLQNEQFF

J gene: TRBJ1-6
V gene: TRBV9
D gene: -
clone size: many
CDR3 DNA: TGTGCCAGCAGCGTAGAGGATAATTCACCCCTCCACTTT
CDR3 protein: CASSVEDNSPLHF

J gene: TRBJ2-7
V gene: TRBV5-6
D gene: -
clone size: many
CDR3 DNA: TGTGCCAGCAGCGCGGTAAGCGAAGTCGAGCAGTACTTC
CDR3 protein: CASSAVSEVEQYF